Presented here are 14 T cell receptor beta chains from one specimen sequenced in a study of blood T cells in healthy people across ages. A second about 7 to 11 cycle PCR used barcoded and J-beta primers. One entry per CDR3 protein results from TCRdb running MiXCR on the 5' RACE reads. Here the sample spans about 970,000 distinct CDR3 sequences, 45% to 60% being singletons. Sequenced input: blood. Receptors originate from a woman aged 55-70 years in good health.

The chain combines TRBV28 with TRBJ2-1; TRBD2 matches 9 bases. The CDR3 runs 14 residues. Germline V gene lookup returns CDR1 MDHEN and CDR2 SYDVKM. V shed 5 bases, J shed 7 bases, and the junction held 6 bases outside the gene matches. The CDR3, as DNA: TGTGCCAGCAGTCTAGCGGGGCCGTGGAATGAGCAGTTCTTC. Protein sequence: CASSLAGPWNEQFF.

This chain joins TRBV6-2 or TRBV6-3 and TRBJ2-7; the D is unclear. The CDR3 length is 13 residues. V was shortened by 5 bases and J by 4 bases, with 12 bases between the two germline ends. Germline V gene sequence: CDR1 MNHEY, CDR2 SVGEGT. This chain's CDR3 is CASSPANIYEQYF. The CDR3 DNA sequence: TGTGCCAGCAGTCCAGCCAACATTTACGAGCAGTACTTC.

The sample holds one count of this clonotype. A read error is likely here: a far larger clone is one base away. The genes are TRBV7-8 and TRBJ2-5; D gene uncertain. The CDR3 contains 12 residues. Looked up from germline, CDR1 is SGHVS and CDR2 is FQNEAQ. CDR3 protein: CASNLVGETQYF. The CDR3 region has the DNA TGTGCCAGCAACTTAGTCGGGGAGACCCAGTACTTC.

This chain joins TRBV7-9 and TRBJ2-5, with 11 bases aligning to TRBD2. Germline CDR1 and CDR2: SEHNR and FQNEAQ (reference sequence). V dropped 5 bases and J dropped 3; count of bases not matched to a gene: 5. The CDR3 extends over 15 amino acids. For the CDR3, the DNA is TGTGCCAGCAGCCCGGGACTAGCGGAAAAAGAGACCCAGTACTTC. This codes for CASSPGLAEKETQYF.

The chain's CDR3 is CASSLNKTSGFYEQYF. Written as DNA, the CDR3 is TGTGCCAGCAGCTTAAATAAGACTAGCGGTTTCTACGAGCAGTACTTC. The chain joins TRBV7-9 to TRBJ2-7, with TRBD2 identical over 9 bases. Germline trimming cut 2 bases from V and 3 bases from J; bases unmatched to any gene: 8. The CDR3 runs to 16 residues. Germline CDR1 and CDR2: SEHNR and FQNEAQ (reference sequence).

The chain carries TRBV19 and TRBJ2-1; 9 bases are shared with TRBD1. Per germline, CDR1 LNHDA and CDR2 SQIVND (reference sequence). The CDR3 is 18 residues long. Germline trimming cut 0 bases from V and 4 bases from J; bases unmatched to any gene: 10. Here the CDR3 reads CASSIELGGTGTYNEQFF. The CDR3 region has the DNA TGTGCCAGTAGTATAGAGTTGGGTGGGACAGGGACGTACAATGAGCAGTTCTTC.

Notes on this clonotype: An end of the junction does not agree with germline; a read error may underlie this. The J gene is TRBJ2-1, the V gene TRBV29-1; 13 nucleotides line up with TRBD2. The V gene's germline CDR1 is SQVTM and CDR2 ANQGSEA. This CDR3 has 15 residues. In DNA form, the CDR3 reads TGCAGCGTGAGTGGACTAGCGGGAGTCTCCGGTGAGCGGTTCTTC. Its protein is CSVSGLAGVSGERFF.

In its sample, this clonotype was seen a few times. The gene calls are TRBV4-1 and TRBJ2-7; D is undetermined. Germline CDR1 MGHRA, CDR2 YSYEKL. V was trimmed by 0 bases and J by 0 bases, leaving 15 bases between them. This CDR3 contains 17 residues. The CDR3 DNA reads as TGCGCCAGCAGCCAAGATGGAGCGCAAGATTTCTCCTACGAGCAGTACTTC. It yields the protein CASSQDGAQDFSYEQYF.

The chain employs TRBV2 and TRBJ2-1, with 8 bases fitting TRBD1. Germline assignment: CDR1 SNHLY and CDR2 FYNNEI. Trimming at V came to 7 bases and at J to 7 bases, leaving 9 bases not matched to a gene. The CDR3 extends over 14 amino acids. CDR3: CASNTQGGRNEQFF. In DNA form, the CDR3 reads TGTGCCAGCAATACACAGGGGGGTCGTAATGAGCAGTTCTTC.

On this clonotype itself: One end of the junction does not line up with germline, which may come from a read error. This sequence joins TRBV6-5 and TRBJ2-6, with 11 nucleotides matching TRBD1. In germline, CDR1 is MNHEY, CDR2 SVGAGI. CDR3 length: 17 amino acids. The CDR3 spells CASSWTGGVSGANVPTF. The DNA of the CDR3 is TGTGCCAGCAGTTGGACAGGGGGCGTAAGTGGGGCCAACGTCCCGACTTTC.

Only a few counts were recorded for this clonotype. The chain employs TRBV6-5 and TRBJ2-6, with 7 bases that match TRBD1. Germline V CDR1 and CDR2: MNHEY, SVGAGI. The length of the CDR3 is 19 residues. The ends lost 7 bases at V and 0 bases at J; junction bases unmatched: 15. The CDR3 DNA follows: TGTGCCAGCATTAACAGATCGGGACAGCCTTACTCTGGGGCCAACGTCCTGACTTTC. It yields the protein CASINRSGQPYSGANVLTF.

The chain joins TRBV2 to TRBJ2-2; TRBD1 agrees at 7 bases. The CDR3 has 15 residues. V shed 3 bases and J 5 bases; nucleotides not matched to a gene: 6. In germline, CDR1 is SNHLY, CDR2 FYNNEI. The DNA of the CDR3 is TGTGCCAGCAGTGAGAGACAGGGACAGACCGGGGAGCTGTTTTTT. Translating gives CASSERQGQTGELFF.

The rearrangement joins TRBV6-1 to TRBJ2-3, with 8 positions matching TRBD2. The CDR3 sequence is 15 residues long. J was trimmed by 2 bases and V by 6 bases; bases with no gene match: 7. Germline V CDR1 and CDR2: MNHNS, SASEGT. CDR3 sequence reads: CASRVAGSVTDTQYF. The DNA of the CDR3 is TGTGCCAGCAGAGTAGCGGGAAGCGTCACAGATACGCAGTATTTT.

The table lists this clonotype with a few counts. The V and J genes are TRBV29-1 and TRBJ2-1; D is unresolved. The germline V gene encodes CDR1 SQVTM and CDR2 ANQGSEA. V dropped 7 bases and J dropped 8 bases, with 15 bases sitting between them. The CDR3 runs to 12 residues. The CDR3 DNA reads TGCAGCGCCCAAATAGGTGGGGATGAGCAGTTCTTC. Residues: CSAQIGGDEQFF.